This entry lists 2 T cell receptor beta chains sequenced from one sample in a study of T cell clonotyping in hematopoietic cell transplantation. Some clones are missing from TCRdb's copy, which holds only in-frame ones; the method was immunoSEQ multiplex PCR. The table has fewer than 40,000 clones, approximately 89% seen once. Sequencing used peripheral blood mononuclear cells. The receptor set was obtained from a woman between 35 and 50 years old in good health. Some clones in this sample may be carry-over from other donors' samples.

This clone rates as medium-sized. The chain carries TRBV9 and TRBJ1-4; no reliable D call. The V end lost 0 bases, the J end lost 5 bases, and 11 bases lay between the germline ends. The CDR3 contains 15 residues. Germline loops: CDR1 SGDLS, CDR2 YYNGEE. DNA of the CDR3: TGTGCCAGCAGCGTAGGATGGAGGTTGAATGAAAAACTGTTTTTT. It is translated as CASSVGWRLNEKLFF.

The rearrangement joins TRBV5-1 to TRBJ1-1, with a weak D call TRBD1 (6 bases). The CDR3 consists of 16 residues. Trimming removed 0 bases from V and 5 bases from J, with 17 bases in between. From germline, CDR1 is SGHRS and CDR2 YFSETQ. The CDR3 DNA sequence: TGCGCCAGCAGCTTGGAGGGGGGAGGCCCCCCAACTGAAGCTTTCTTT. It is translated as CASSLEGGGPPTEAFF. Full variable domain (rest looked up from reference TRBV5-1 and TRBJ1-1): KAGVTQTPRYLIKTRGQQVTLSCSPISGHRSVSWYQQTPGQGLQFLFEYFSETQRNKGNFPGRFSGRQFSNSRSEMNVSTLELGDSALYLCASSLEGGGPPTEAFFGQGTRLTVV.